The 15 T cell receptor beta chains below come from one sample, sequenced in a study of shared clonotypes between healthy human individuals. Here immunoSEQ multiplex PCR was the method, and the copy in TCRdb shows in-frame clones only, minus some. The sample carries fewer than 1.6 million clones, 98% recorded once. The sequenced sample consisted of naive CD4+ T cells sorted from blood. Regarding subset: CD45RA+ positively selected. The receptors derive from a young man in good health.

The V call is TRBV30, the J call TRBJ2-2, with TRBD2 matching 7 bases. The germline V gene encodes CDR1 GTSNPN and CDR2 SVGIG (reference sequence). V shed 4 bases and J 5 bases; nucleotides not matched to a gene: 7. The CDR3 is made up of 14 amino acids. The CDR3 nucleotides read TGTGCCTGGACAGGAGGGAGGGGAACCGGGGAGCTGTTTTTT. Protein: CAWTGGRGTGELFF.

V is TRBV7-8 and J is TRBJ1-4; 8 positions match TRBD1. The trim removed 1 base at V and 8 bases at J, leaving 12 bases unmatched. The CDR3 has 17 amino acids. Germline V gene sequence: CDR1 SGHVS, CDR2 FQNEAQ. CDR3 sequence: CASSLGNRGRSSEKLFF. The CDR3 DNA reads as TGTGCCAGCAGCTTAGGGAACAGGGGGAGGAGTAGCGAAAAACTGTTTTTT. Using reference TRBV7-8 and TRBJ1-4 for the parts outside the CDR3, the full variable domain is GAGVSQSPRYKVAKRGQDVALRCDPISGHVSLFWYQQALGQGPEFLTYFQNEAQLDKSGLPSDRFFAERPEGSVSTLKIQRTQQEDSAVYLCASSLGNRGRSSEKLFFGSGTQLSVL.

This clone was recorded only once. The CDR3 loop reads CASSYRGTSMVGELFF. CDR3 bases: TGTGCCAGCAGCTACCGCGGGACATCAATGGTCGGGGAGCTGTTTTTT. This chain connects TRBV7-8 to TRBJ2-2; D tentatively fits TRBD1 or TRBD2 (6 bases each). Trimming shortened V by 4 bases and J by 7 bases, and 19 bases separated the two germline ends. Germline V gene data show CDR1 as SGHVS and CDR2 as FQNEAQ. This CDR3 has 16 amino acids.

A remark on this clone: Other DNA variants within this sample encode the same CDR3. This chain joins TRBV2 and TRBJ2-5, with a possible D match to TRBD2 (5 bases). Germline values: CDR1 SNHLY, CDR2 FYNNEI. Trimming removed 3 bases at V and 5 bases at J, with 7 bases between. This CDR3 is built from 12 residues. CDR3 amino acids: CASSERVETQYF. The CDR3 coding sequence is TGTGCCAGCAGTGAGAGGGTGGAGACCCAGTACTTC.

The rearrangement uses TRBV19 and TRBJ1-3, with unresolved D. The V gene's germline CDR1 is LNHDA and CDR2 SQIVND (reference sequence). The CDR3 contains 15 residues. V was pared by 7 bases and J by 2 bases, with 15 bases between. The CDR3 loop reads CASTQPLGTGNTIYF. For the CDR3, the DNA is TGTGCCAGTACCCAACCCCTCGGCACTGGAAACACCATATATTTT.

The rearrangement uses TRBV5-1 and TRBJ1-3; no firm D call. This CDR3 spans 17 amino acids. V was clipped by 4 bases and J by 0 bases, with 17 bases between them. Germline CDR1 reads SGHRS; CDR2 reads YFSETQ. In nucleotides, the CDR3 is TGCGCCAGCAGCCCCGGACTGATTTTGAGCTCTGGAAACACCATATATTTT. This encodes CASSPGLILSSGNTIYF.

With respect to this clone: Other DNA sequences in this sample translate to the same CDR3. The J gene is TRBJ2-7, the V gene TRBV5-1; 7 positions match TRBD1. From germline, CDR1 is SGHRS and CDR2 YFSETQ. This CDR3 is 14 amino acids long. J lost 3 bases, V lost 0 bases, and 3 bases had no gene match. The CDR3: CASSLGAGGYEQYF. The CDR3, as DNA: TGCGCCAGCAGCTTGGGGGCAGGGGGCTACGAGCAGTACTTC.

The chain combines TRBV2 with TRBJ2-7; 9 bases fit TRBD1. V trimming: 6 bases; J trimming: 6 bases; junction bases outside the gene matches: 12. Germline V CDR1 and CDR2: SNHLY, FYNNEI. The CDR3 has 15 amino acids. CDR3 nucleotide sequence: TGTGCCAGCAGAGCGACCCGGGACAGGGTTACCGAGCAGTACTTC. Translation: CASRATRDRVTEQYF.

V and J are TRBV18 and TRBJ2-1; D not resolved. CDR3 size: 13 residues. The germline V gene has CDR1 KGHSH and CDR2 LQKENI. V gave up 6 bases and J gave up 7 bases, with 13 bases separating them. As DNA, the CDR3 is TGTGCCAGCTCCCGGAAAGGGATAAATGAGCAGTTCTTC. It encodes CASSRKGINEQFF.

The chain joins TRBV5-1 to TRBJ2-3, with unresolved D. Germline V lookup: CDR1 SGHRS, CDR2 YFSETQ. Trimming left V 4 bases short and J 1 base short, with 10 bases between. The CDR3 runs to 14 residues. DNA of the CDR3: TGCGCCAGCAGCCCGTCGTGGGGCACAGATACGCAGTATTTT. Translated: CASSPSWGTDTQYF.

This chain connects TRBV28 to TRBJ1-2; D may be TRBD1 (5 bases). V lost 11 bases to trimming and J lost 5 bases, with 18 bases between them. This CDR3 is 13 amino acids long. Germline CDR1 is MDHEN and CDR2 is SYDVKM. In nucleotides, the CDR3 is TGTGCCCTGTCTAGGACCAGGACATATGGCTACACCTTC. Its protein is CALSRTRTYGYTF.

This clone was counted once. V usage is TRBV19 and J usage is TRBJ2-3, with 9 nucleotides matching TRBD1. The CDR3 runs to 16 residues. Germline trimming cut 6 bases from V and 3 bases from J; bases unmatched to any gene: 10. CDR1 and CDR2 (germline): LNHDA, SQIVND (reference sequence). The CDR3 nucleotides read TGTGCCAGTAGCCCCGGGACAGGGTTGCCGACAGATACGCAGTATTTT. This translates into CASSPGTGLPTDTQYF.

The chain combines TRBV4-3 with TRBJ2-7; D not resolved. V was trimmed by 1 base and J by 3 bases, leaving 7 bases between them. CDR3 length: 13 residues. Germline V gene data show CDR1 as LGHNA and CDR2 as YSLEER. CDR3 bases: TGCGCCAGCAGCCAAGTTGTTGGCTACGAGCAGTACTTC. This sequence encodes CASSQVVGYEQYF.

The chain joins TRBV5-8 to TRBJ2-7; 11 nucleotides line up with TRBD1. V shed 4 bases, J shed 7 bases, and the junction held 7 bases outside the gene matches. There are 14 residues in the CDR3. CDR1 and CDR2 (germline): SGHTS, YDEGEE. CDR3 residues: CASSEGQGVREQYF. The CDR3 DNA reads TGTGCCAGCAGCGAGGGACAGGGGGTTCGGGAGCAGTACTTC.

The chain links TRBV7-8 to TRBJ1-2; D gene unclear. The CDR3 length is 14 residues. Between the trimmed V and J ends, which lost 5 bases and 7 bases, there was a span of 17 bases. The V gene's germline CDR1 is SGHVS and CDR2 FQNEAQ. DNA for the CDR3: TGTGCCAGCAGCCTTGGGCAGCCAGCTTCTGGCTACACCTTC. Its protein is CASSLGQPASGYTF.